The 21 T cell receptor beta chains below were found in one sample sequenced in a study of T cell responses to AZD1222 COVID-19 vaccine. Data came from immunoSEQ multiplex PCR; TCRdb stores just in-frame clones and leaves some out. In the table there are 130,000 to 150,000 clones, roughly 90% of which are singletons. Material: peripheral blood, obtained on day 0 of AZD1222 vaccination. These receptors were collected from an adult in good health.

The chain recombines TRBV6-5 with TRBJ1-1, with D perhaps TRBD1 (5 bases). V lost 7 bases to trimming and J lost 0 bases, with 15 bases between them. The germline CDR1 and CDR2 sequences are MNHEY and SVGAGI. The CDR3 sequence is 15 residues long. In DNA form, the CDR3 reads TGTGCCAGCATCCCTTGGGGGGGAATGAACACTGAAGCTTTCTTT. Its protein is CASIPWGGMNTEAFF.

The chain joins TRBV14 to TRBJ1-4; the D is unclear. The germline V and J ends were trimmed by 2 bases and 9 bases, with 4 bases remaining between them. The CDR3 length is 11 residues. Germline values: CDR1 SGHDN, CDR2 FVKESK. The CDR3 sequence: CASSQHQKLFF. The CDR3 region has the DNA TGTGCCAGCAGCCAACACCAAAAACTGTTTTTT.

The rearrangement joins TRBV3-1 (or the pseudogene TRBV3-2) to TRBJ2-7; D remains ambiguous. The CDR3 extends over 14 amino acids. Looked up from germline, CDR1 is LGHDT and CDR2 is YNNKEL (reference sequence). V was shortened by 2 bases and J by 2 bases, with 10 bases between the two germline ends. The CDR3 nucleotides read TGTGCCAGCAGCCAATACCGGCAGCCCTACGAGCAGTACTTC. Encoded protein: CASSQYRQPYEQYF.

The chain has TRBV19 and TRBJ1-2, with 8 bases identical to TRBD1. V was pared by 5 bases and J by 8 bases, with 19 bases of the junction left unmatched. CDR1 and CDR2 (germline): LNHDA, SQIVND (reference sequence). CDR3 length: 17 residues. The CDR3 DNA is TGTGCCAGTAGTTCCCTAAACTCGCGTCAGGGGGCTGGAGGCTACACCTTC. Protein sequence: CASSSLNSRQGAGGYTF.

The rearrangement links TRBV9 to TRBJ2-5; D might be TRBD1 (7 bases). This CDR3 region has 14 residues. Germline V gene data show CDR1 as SGDLS and CDR2 as YYNGEE. Trimming removed 3 bases at V and 1 base at J, with 10 bases between. The DNA of the CDR3 is TGTGCCAGCAGCGGGGGGGACAGCCAAGAGACCCAGTACTTC. This gives the protein CASSGGDSQETQYF.

With regard to this clone: This sample includes further DNA sequences coding for the same CDR3. The V and J genes are TRBV5-1 and TRBJ2-2, with D possibly being TRBD2 (5 bases). V was trimmed by 2 bases and J by 5 bases, leaving 7 bases between them. CDR3 length: 13 residues. Per germline, CDR1 SGHRS and CDR2 YFSETQ. In DNA form, the CDR3 reads TGCGCCAGCAGCTTCCGGGGAACCGGGGAGCTGTTTTTT. It is translated as CASSFRGTGELFF.

The CDR3 nucleotides are TGTGCCAGTAGTATAAGGACTAGCGGATGGGATGAGCAGTTCTTC. Translating gives CASSIRTSGWDEQFF. The rearrangement joins TRBV19 to TRBJ2-1; TRBD2 matches at 10 bases. The CDR3 length is 15 residues. V shed 2 bases and J 8 bases; nucleotides not matched to a gene: 6. Germline values: CDR1 LNHDA, CDR2 SQIVND (reference sequence).

V usage is TRBV18 and J usage is TRBJ2-5; D may be TRBD2 (5 bases). The germline gives CDR1 KGHSH, CDR2 LQKENI. The CDR3 is made up of 14 amino acids. Trimming removed 3 bases from V and 5 bases from J, with 13 bases in between. As DNA, the CDR3 is TGTGCCAGCTCACCGCTACAAGCGGCGGAGACCCAGTACTTC. This translates into CASSPLQAAETQYF.

This chain connects TRBV10-3 to TRBJ1-4; D is unresolved. CDR3 length equals 14 residues. Deletions cut 10 bases from V and 10 bases from J, with 22 bases between. The germline V gene encodes CDR1 ENHRY and CDR2 SYGVKD. The CDR3 sequence: CATGPGWEIGKLFF. CDR3 bases: TGTGCCACCGGGCCGGGGTGGGAGATAGGAAAACTGTTTTTT.

This clone was counted a single time. The rearrangement joins TRBV28 to TRBJ1-1; D is possibly TRBD1 (5 bases). This CDR3 has 12 amino acids. The germline V gene has CDR1 MDHEN and CDR2 SYDVKM. The ends were cut back, 2 bases at V and 5 bases at J, with 6 bases in the middle. The CDR3 DNA follows: TGTGCCAGCAGTTTAGGGGCTACTGAAGCTTTCTTT. Encoded protein: CASSLGATEAFF.

This chain connects TRBV7-9 to TRBJ1-1; D is ambiguous. Germline V CDR1 and CDR2: SEHNR, FQNEAQ (reference sequence). The CDR3 totals 14 residues. V gave up 1 base and J gave up 6 bases, with 12 bases separating them. DNA for the CDR3: TGTGCCAGCAGCTTAGGAGGGCTTTACGCTGAAGCTTTCTTT. Amino acids: CASSLGGLYAEAFF.

The rearrangement uses TRBV5-1 and TRBJ2-6, with D maybe TRBD1 (6 bases). Germline assignment: CDR1 SGHRS and CDR2 YFSETQ. The CDR3 loop spans 15 amino acids. Trimming took off 3 bases at V and 0 bases at J, with 7 bases between the two ends. Here the CDR3 DNA reads TGCGCCAGCAGCTCACAGGGCTCTGGGGCCAACGTCCTGACTTTC. This encodes CASSSQGSGANVLTF.

This clone appeared a single time. The chain has TRBV5-1 and TRBJ2-1; maybe TRBD2 (6 bases). V was clipped by 1 base and J by 6 bases, with 14 bases between them. The CDR3 is 15 residues long. In germline, CDR1 is SGHRS, CDR2 YFSETQ. CDR3: CASSLLSGLGNEQFF. In DNA, the CDR3 is TGCGCCAGCAGCTTGTTATCGGGACTCGGCAATGAGCAGTTCTTC.

The chain is built from TRBV5-6 and TRBJ1-2; D gene unclear. With 0 bases removed from V and 2 bases from J, the gap between germline ends came to 2 bases. CDR3 length: 12 amino acids. Germline CDR1 is SGHDT and CDR2 is YYEEEE. CDR3 amino acids: CASSLGNYGYTF. The CDR3 nucleotides are TGTGCCAGCAGCTTGGGCAACTATGGCTACACCTTC.

The V gene is TRBV24-1, the J gene TRBJ2-7, with TRBD2 matching over 13 bases. CDR1 and CDR2 (germline): KGHDR, SFDVKD. There are 15 residues in the CDR3. The ends lost 3 bases at V and 6 bases at J; junction bases unmatched: 4. CDR3 DNA sequence: TGTGCCACCAGTGATCCTCGGACTAGCGGGAGCGAGCAGTACTTC. This translates into CATSDPRTSGSEQYF.

This CDR3 reads CASSLPRESTDTQYF. The CDR3 coding sequence is TGCGCCAGCAGCTTGCCGCGGGAGTCGACAGATACGCAGTATTTT. The V call is TRBV5-1, the J call TRBJ2-3, with 7 bases lining up with TRBD2. The CDR3 consists of 15 residues. CDR1 is SGHRS and CDR2 is YFSETQ in the germline V gene. V dropped 1 base and J dropped 3; count of bases not matched to a gene: 5.

The chain links TRBV7-3 to TRBJ1-3, with 7 bases aligning to TRBD1. This CDR3 has 19 residues. Germline CDR1 and CDR2: SGHTA and FQGTGA. V shed 5 bases and J 1 base; nucleotides not matched to a gene: 17. This CDR3 is CASSPKTPPDRVSGNTIYF. CDR3 bases: TGTGCCAGCAGCCCAAAAACCCCGCCCGACAGGGTGTCTGGAAACACCATATATTTT.

The gene calls are TRBV5-1 and TRBJ2-7, with 10 nucleotides matching TRBD2. The trim removed 7 bases at V and 4 bases at J, leaving 23 bases unmatched. CDR1 is SGHRS, CDR2 YFSETQ, per germline. This CDR3 spans 19 amino acids. This chain's CDR3 is CASYSEPSSFSGRRYEQYF. The DNA for the CDR3 is TGCGCCAGCTACTCCGAACCTTCGAGTTTTAGCGGGAGGAGGTACGAGCAGTACTTC. The full variable domain, its missing parts supplied by reference TRBV5-1 and TRBJ2-7, is KAGVTQTPRYLIKTRGQQVTLSCSPISGHRSVSWYQQTPGQGLQFLFEYFSETQRNKGNFPGRFSGRQFSNSRSEMNVSTLELGDSALYLCASYSEPSSFSGRRYEQYFGPGTRLTVT.

This chain connects TRBV25-1 to TRBJ2-7; TRBD2 matches at 7 bases. The V gene end was trimmed by 6 bases and the J gene end by 4 bases; junction bases not matched to a gene: 12. The germline V gene encodes CDR1 MGHDK and CDR2 SYGVNS. The CDR3 totals 15 residues. CDR3 nucleotides: TGTGCCAGCAGCAAAGCATACGGGGGAGGGTACGAGCAGTACTTC. Translated, it gives CASSKAYGGGYEQYF.

V usage is TRBV5-6 and J usage is TRBJ2-5; 8 bases are shared with TRBD1. Germline CDR1 SGHDT, CDR2 YYEEEE. V shed 3 bases, J shed 4 bases, and the junction held 8 bases outside the gene matches. CDR3 length: 15 residues. The CDR3 DNA reads as TGTGCCAGCAGCTCCCTATACAGGGGGAGAGAGACCCAGTACTTC. Its protein product is CASSSLYRGRETQYF. Combining the CDR3 with reference TRBV5-6 and TRBJ2-5 gives the whole variable domain DAGVTQSPTHLIKTRGQQVTLRCSPKSGHDTVSWYQQALGQGPQFIFQYYEEEERQRGNFPDRFSGHQFPNYSSELNVNALLLGDSALYLCASSSLYRGRETQYFGPGTRLLVL.

V is TRBV18 and J is TRBJ2-3, with 8 nucleotides matching TRBD1. Germline V lookup: CDR1 KGHSH, CDR2 LQKENI. J lost 3 bases, V lost 4 bases, and 6 bases had no gene match. This CDR3 spans 15 amino acids. In DNA, the CDR3 is TGTGCCAGCTCACTCCAGGGGGCGACGACAGATACGCAGTATTTT. This encodes CASSLQGATTDTQYF.